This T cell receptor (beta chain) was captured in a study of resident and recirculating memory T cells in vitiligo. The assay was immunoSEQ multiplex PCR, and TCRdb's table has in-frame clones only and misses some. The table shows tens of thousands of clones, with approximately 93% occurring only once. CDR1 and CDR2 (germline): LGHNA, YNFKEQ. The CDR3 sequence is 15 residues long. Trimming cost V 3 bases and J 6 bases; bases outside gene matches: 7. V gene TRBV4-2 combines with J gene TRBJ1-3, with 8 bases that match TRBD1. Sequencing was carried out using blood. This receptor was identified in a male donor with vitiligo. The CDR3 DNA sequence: TGTGCCAGCAGCCACCCCGCAGGGGGCGAAAACACCATATATTTT. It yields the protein CASSHPAGGENTIYF.